Listed here are 2 T cell receptor beta chains from one sample, sequenced in a study of blood T cell repertoires in COVID-19. Profiling relied on immunoSEQ multiplex PCR, and the TCRdb table lists in-frame clones only, not all of them. The sample lists a few hundred thousand clones; 88% were seen once. The sample taken for sequencing was PBMCs or T cells enriched from blood (not recorded which). All receptors derive from a man aged 25-40 years who had recovered from COVID-19.

The V and J genes are TRBV7-3 and TRBJ2-2; weak D call: TRBD1 (5 bases). The germline V and J ends were trimmed by 5 bases and 1 base, with 8 bases remaining between them. CDR1 and CDR2 from the germline V gene are SGHTA and FQGTGA. The CDR3 is made up of 14 amino acids. As DNA, the CDR3 is TGTGCCAGCAGCGGACAAAGGAACACCGGGGAGCTGTTTTTT. Translation gives CASSGQRNTGELFF. Using reference TRBV7-3 and TRBJ2-2 for the parts outside the CDR3, the full variable domain is GAGVSQTPSNKVTEKGKYVELRCDPISGHTALYWYRQSLGQGPEFLIYFQGTGAADDSGLPNDRFFAVRPEGSVSTLKIQRTERGDSAVYLCASSGQRNTGELFFGEGSRLTVL.

This chain links TRBV5-1 with TRBJ1-3; no firm D call. The germline V and J ends were trimmed by 0 bases and 4 bases, with 14 bases remaining between them. There are 16 residues in the CDR3. Germline lookup yields CDR1 SGHRS and CDR2 YFSETQ. CDR3 region: CASSLEARVGGNTIYF. The DNA of the CDR3 is TGCGCCAGCAGCTTGGAGGCGAGGGTAGGAGGAAACACCATATATTTT.